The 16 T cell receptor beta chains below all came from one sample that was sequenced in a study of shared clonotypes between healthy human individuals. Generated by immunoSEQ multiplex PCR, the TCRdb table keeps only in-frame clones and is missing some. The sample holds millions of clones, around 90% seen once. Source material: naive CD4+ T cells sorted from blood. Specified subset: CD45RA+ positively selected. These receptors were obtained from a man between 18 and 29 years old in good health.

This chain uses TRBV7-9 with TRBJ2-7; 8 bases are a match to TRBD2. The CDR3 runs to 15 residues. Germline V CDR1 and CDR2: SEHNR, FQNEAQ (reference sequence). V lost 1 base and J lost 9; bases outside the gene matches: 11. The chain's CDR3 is CASSLGVAGTRGQYF. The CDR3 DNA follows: TGTGCCAGCAGCTTAGGGGTAGCGGGGACCCGCGGGCAGTACTTC.

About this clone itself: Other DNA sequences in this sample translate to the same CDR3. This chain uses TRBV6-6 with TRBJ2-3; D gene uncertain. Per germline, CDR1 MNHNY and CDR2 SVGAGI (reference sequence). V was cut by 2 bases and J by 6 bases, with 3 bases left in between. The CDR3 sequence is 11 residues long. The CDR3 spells CASSYGDTQYF. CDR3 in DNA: TGTGCCAGCAGTTACGGGGATACGCAGTATTTT.

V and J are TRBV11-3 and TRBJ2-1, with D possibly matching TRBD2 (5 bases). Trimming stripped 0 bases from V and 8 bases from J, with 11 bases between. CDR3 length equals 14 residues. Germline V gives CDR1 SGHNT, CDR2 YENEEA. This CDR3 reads CASSLDHGSDEQFF. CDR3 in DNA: TGTGCCAGCAGCTTAGATCATGGTAGCGATGAGCAGTTCTTC.

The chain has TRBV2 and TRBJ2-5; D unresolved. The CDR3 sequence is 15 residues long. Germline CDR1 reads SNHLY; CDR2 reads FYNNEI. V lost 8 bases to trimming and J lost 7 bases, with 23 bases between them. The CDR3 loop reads CASRAYEGTLGTQYF. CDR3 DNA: TGTGCCAGCCGTGCGTATGAAGGAACCCTTGGGACCCAGTACTTC.

In nucleotides, the CDR3 is TGTGCCTCCGCGACGAGCGGGTCATCCTACAATGAGCAGTTCTTC. Translated: CASATSGSSYNEQFF. This chain connects TRBV9 to TRBJ2-1; TRBD2 might be the D (6 bases). V was trimmed by 10 bases and J by 1 base, leaving 18 bases between them. There are 15 residues in the CDR3. Germline V lookup: CDR1 SGDLS, CDR2 YYNGEE.

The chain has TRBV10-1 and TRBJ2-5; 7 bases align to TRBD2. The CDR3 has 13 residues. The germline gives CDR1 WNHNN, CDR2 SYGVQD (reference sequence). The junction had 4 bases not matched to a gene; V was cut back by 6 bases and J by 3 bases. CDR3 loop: CASSRGVEETQYF. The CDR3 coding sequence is TGCGCCAGCAGCCGGGGGGTGGAAGAGACCCAGTACTTC.

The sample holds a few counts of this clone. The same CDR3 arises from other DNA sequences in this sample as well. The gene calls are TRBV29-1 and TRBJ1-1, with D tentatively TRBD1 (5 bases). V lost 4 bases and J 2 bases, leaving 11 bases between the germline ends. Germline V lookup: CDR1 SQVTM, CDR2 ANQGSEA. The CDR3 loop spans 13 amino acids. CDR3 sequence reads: CSVVGQGNTEAFF. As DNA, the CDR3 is TGCAGCGTTGTGGGGCAGGGTAACACTGAAGCTTTCTTT.

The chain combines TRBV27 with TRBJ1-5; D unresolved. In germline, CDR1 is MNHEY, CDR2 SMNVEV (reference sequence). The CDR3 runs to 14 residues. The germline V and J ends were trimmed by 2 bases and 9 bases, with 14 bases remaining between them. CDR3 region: CASSLSPGKGPQHF. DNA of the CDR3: TGTGCCAGCAGTTTAAGTCCGGGGAAGGGGCCCCAGCATTTT.

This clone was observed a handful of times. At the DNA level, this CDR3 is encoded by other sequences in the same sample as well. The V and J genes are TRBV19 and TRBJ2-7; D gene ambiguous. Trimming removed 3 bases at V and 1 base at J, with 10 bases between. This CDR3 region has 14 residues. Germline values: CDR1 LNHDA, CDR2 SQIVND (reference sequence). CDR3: CASSIGAGSYEQYF. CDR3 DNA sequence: TGTGCCAGTAGTATCGGTGCCGGTTCCTACGAGCAGTACTTC. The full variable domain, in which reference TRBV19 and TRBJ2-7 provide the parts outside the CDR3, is DGGITQSPKYLFRKEGQNVTLSCEQNLNHDAMYWYRQDPGQGLRLIYYSQIVNDFQKGDIAEGYSVSREKKESFPLTVTSAQKNPTAFYLCASSIGAGSYEQYFGPGTRLTVT.

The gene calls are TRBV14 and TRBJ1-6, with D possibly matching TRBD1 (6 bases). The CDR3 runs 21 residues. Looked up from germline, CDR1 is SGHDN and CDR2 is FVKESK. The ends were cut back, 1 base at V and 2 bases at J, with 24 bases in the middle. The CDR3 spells CASSQVSGTISGKPYNSPLHF. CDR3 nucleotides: TGTGCCAGCAGCCAAGTGTCCGGGACAATATCAGGAAAGCCCTATAATTCACCCCTCCACTTT.

CDR3 sequence reads: CASSSKTGNTEAFF. CDR3 coding DNA: TGTGCCAGCAGTTCCAAAACAGGGAACACTGAAGCTTTCTTT. V usage is TRBV27 and J usage is TRBJ1-1, with D perhaps TRBD1 (5 bases). Germline CDR1 reads MNHEY; CDR2 reads SMNVEV (reference sequence). Trimming stripped 4 bases from V and 1 base from J, with 10 bases between. This CDR3 is 14 amino acids long.

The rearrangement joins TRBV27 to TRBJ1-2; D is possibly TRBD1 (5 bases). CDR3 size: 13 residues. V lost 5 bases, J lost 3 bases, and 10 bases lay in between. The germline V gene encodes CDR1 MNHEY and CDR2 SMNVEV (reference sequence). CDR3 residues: CASSTDRDYGYTF. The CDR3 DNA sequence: TGTGCCAGCAGTACAGACAGAGACTATGGCTACACCTTC.

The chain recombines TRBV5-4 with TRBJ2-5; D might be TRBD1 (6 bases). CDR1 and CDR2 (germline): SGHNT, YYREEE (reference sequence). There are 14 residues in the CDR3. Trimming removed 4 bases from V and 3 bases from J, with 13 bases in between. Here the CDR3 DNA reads TGTGCCAGCAGCGAGGGACACCGCGAAGAGACCCAGTACTTC. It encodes CASSEGHREETQYF.

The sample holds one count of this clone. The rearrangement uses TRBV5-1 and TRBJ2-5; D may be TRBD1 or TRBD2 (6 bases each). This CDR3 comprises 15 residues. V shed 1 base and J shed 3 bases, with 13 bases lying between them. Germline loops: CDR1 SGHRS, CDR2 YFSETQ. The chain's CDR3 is CASSLQGRQEETQYF. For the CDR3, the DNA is TGCGCCAGCAGCTTGCAGGGGAGGCAGGAAGAGACCCAGTACTTC.

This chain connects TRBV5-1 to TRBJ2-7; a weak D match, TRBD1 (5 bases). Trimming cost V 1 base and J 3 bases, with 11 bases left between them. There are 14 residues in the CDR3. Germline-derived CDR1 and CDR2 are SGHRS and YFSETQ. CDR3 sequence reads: CASSLFRQNYEQYF. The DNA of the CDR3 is TGCGCCAGCAGCTTGTTTCGACAGAACTACGAGCAGTACTTC.

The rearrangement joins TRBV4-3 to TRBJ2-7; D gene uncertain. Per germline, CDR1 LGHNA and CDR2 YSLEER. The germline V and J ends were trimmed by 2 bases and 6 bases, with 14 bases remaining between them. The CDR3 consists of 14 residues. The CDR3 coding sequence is TGCGCCAGCAGCCAAAACTCCCTGTTTGGCGAGCAGTACTTC. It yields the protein CASSQNSLFGEQYF.